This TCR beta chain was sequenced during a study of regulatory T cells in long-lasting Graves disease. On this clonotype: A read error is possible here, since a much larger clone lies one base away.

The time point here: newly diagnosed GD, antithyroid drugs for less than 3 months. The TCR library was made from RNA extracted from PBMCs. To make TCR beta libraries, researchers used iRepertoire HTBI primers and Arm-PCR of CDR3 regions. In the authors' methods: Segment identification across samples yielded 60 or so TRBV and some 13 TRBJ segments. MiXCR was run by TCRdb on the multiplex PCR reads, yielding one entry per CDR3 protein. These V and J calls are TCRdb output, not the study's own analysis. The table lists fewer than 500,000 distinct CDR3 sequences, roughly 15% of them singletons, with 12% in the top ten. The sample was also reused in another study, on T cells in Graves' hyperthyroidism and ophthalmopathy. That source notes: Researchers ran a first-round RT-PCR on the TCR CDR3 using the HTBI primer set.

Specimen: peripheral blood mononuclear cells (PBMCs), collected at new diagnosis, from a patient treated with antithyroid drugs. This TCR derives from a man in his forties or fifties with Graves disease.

CDR3 in DNA: TGTGCCAGCAGTCCAACCCAACGGGGATGTTGCAATCAGCCCCAGCATTTT. Encoded protein: CASSPTQRGCCNQPQHF. The chain has TRBV12-3 or TRBV12-4 and TRBJ1-5; the D is unclear. This CDR3 region has 17 residues. V dropped 5 bases and J dropped 2 bases, with 19 bases sitting between them.